This T cell receptor beta chain was sequenced during a study of T cells in localized non-small cell lung cancer. Broader study findings: Multi-region tumor sequencing was not done, so intratumor heterogeneity could not be excluded. The greatest T cell clonality was found in uninvolved adjacent lung (higher than in tumor). Paired adjacent lung recovered a median around 60 of the top 100 tumor clones. Elevated blood T cell density was associated with longer overall survival.

As regards this clone: Its antigen is undetermined.

Germline loops: CDR1 SGHNT, CDR2 YENEEA. V lost 0 bases and J 4 bases, leaving 3 bases between the germline ends. The CDR3 covers 12 residues. Repertoires were generated with immunoSEQ multiplex PCR, while TCRdb's copy carries only in-frame clones and drops some. Of about 33,000 clones listed, roughly 90% are singletons. The rearrangement joins TRBV11-3 to TRBJ1-2; D unclear. This sequence was found in a man aged 40 to 75 with stage III lung adenocarcinoma. The source material was peripheral blood mononuclear cells, sampled before any cancer treatment. The CDR3 DNA sequence: TGTGCCAGCAGCTTAGAGGGCTATGGCTACACCTTC. Translating it yields CASSLEGYGYTF.